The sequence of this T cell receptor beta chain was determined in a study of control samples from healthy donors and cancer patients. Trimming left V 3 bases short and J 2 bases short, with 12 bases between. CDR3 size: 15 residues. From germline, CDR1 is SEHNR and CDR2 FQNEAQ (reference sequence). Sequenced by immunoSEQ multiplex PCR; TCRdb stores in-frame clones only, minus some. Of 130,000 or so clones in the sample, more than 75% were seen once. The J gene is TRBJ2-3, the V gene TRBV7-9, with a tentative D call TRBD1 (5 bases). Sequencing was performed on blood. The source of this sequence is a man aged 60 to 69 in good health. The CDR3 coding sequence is TGTGCCAGCAGCTTCTCGACAGCCTTCACAGATACGCAGTATTTT. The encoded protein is CASSFSTAFTDTQYF.